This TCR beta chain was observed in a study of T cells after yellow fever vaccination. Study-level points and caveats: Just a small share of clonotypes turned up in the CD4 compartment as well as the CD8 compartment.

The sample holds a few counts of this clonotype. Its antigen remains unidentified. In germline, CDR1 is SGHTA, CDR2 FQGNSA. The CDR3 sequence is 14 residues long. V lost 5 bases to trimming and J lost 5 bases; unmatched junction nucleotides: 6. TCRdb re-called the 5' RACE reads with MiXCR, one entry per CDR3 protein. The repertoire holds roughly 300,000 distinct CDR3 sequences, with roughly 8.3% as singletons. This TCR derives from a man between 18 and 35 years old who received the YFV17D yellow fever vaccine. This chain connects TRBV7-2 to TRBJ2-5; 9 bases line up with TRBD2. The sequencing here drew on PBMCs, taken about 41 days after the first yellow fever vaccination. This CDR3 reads CASSAGTSSETQYF. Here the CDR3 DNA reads TGTGCCAGCAGCGCCGGGACTAGCTCGGAGACCCAGTACTTC.